This TCR beta chain was documented in a study of response to subunit inactivated influenza vaccine. Study conclusions and caveats: Only a handful of new T cells, the authors suggested, are recruited with each seasonal influenza vaccination.

Concerning this clonotype itself: Antigen specificity is unknown.

This CDR3 has 16 residues. The V and J ends lost 4 bases and 6 bases respectively, with 20 bases between them. Per the germline V gene, CDR1 is SGDLS and CDR2 is YYNGEE. TCRdb used MiXCR to reprocess the RT-PCR reads, holding one entry per CDR3 protein. The sample holds hundreds of thousands of distinct CDR3 sequences; roughly 23% are singletons and the top ten take over 1.5%. This clonotype was obtained from a man aged 50-60 years who received an inactivated influenza vaccine. The sample in question was CD4+ T cells sorted from PBMCs, obtained roughly 5 days after vaccination. This chain joins TRBV9 and TRBJ2-1; D is tentatively TRBD1 or TRBD2 (5 bases each). CDR3 bases: TGTGCCAGCAGCCTAAGTGGGACGGGCCCCTTCAATGAGCAGTTCTTC. This codes for CASSLSGTGPFNEQFF. The full variable domain, in which reference TRBV9 and TRBJ2-1 provide the parts outside the CDR3, is DSGVTQTPKHLITATGQRVTLRCSPRSGDLSVYWYQQSLDQGLQFLIQYYNGEERAKGNILERFSAQQFPDLHSELNLSSLELGDSALYFCASSLSGTGPFNEQFFGPGTRLTVL.